These 23 T cell receptor beta chains originate from one sample sequenced in a study of cytomegalovirus exposure and HLA in healthy donors (dated by TCRdb to 2015 to 2018). Libraries were made using the immunoSEQ multiplex PCR assay. For the multiplex PCR, a mixture combining 60 forward primers for TCR Vbeta segments and 13 reverse primers for TCR Jbeta segments was used. TCRdb mirrors the immuneACCESS table, restricted to in-frame sequences. Some clones are absent from its copies; in checked studies, under half trace to an unresolved V gene, and the reason for the others is unknown. The table for this sample lists approximately 100,000 clones; 77% of them were counted only once. 9.5% to 12% of the sample is in the top ten clones. Sequenced material: PBMCs. Receptor source: a man aged 35-49 years in good health and CMV-seropositive.

CDR3 sequence: CAIGGQGAPPNTGELFF. In DNA form, the CDR3 reads TGTGCCATAGGGGGGCAGGGGGCGCCGCCGAACACCGGGGAGCTGTTTTTT. The V and J genes are TRBV7-2 and TRBJ2-2, with 8 bases that match TRBD1. The trim removed 10 bases at V and 0 bases at J, leaving 13 bases unmatched. The CDR3 is 17 residues long. Germline values: CDR1 SGHTA, CDR2 FQGNSA.

This chain connects TRBV5-1 to TRBJ2-3, with 9 bases fitting TRBD1. J gave up 11 bases and V 5 bases, and 12 bases lay outside the gene matches. The CDR3 totals 14 residues. Germline values: CDR1 SGHRS, CDR2 YFSETQ. The CDR3 DNA is TGCGCCAGCAGACCGGACAGGGGAAGCTCAAAGCAGTATTTT. This codes for CASRPDRGSSKQYF. Full variable domain (rest looked up from reference TRBV5-1 and TRBJ2-3): KAGVTQTPRYLIKTRGQQVTLSCSPISGHRSVSWYQQTPGQGLQFLFEYFSETQRNKGNFPGRFSGRQFSNSRSEMNVSTLELGDSALYLCASRPDRGSSKQYFGPGTRLTVL.

This chain uses TRBV4-1 with TRBJ2-2; the match to TRBD2 covers 11 bases. Germline CDR1 is MGHRA and CDR2 is YSYEKL. The trim removed 2 bases at V and 1 base at J, leaving 3 bases unmatched. The CDR3 is made up of 17 amino acids. CDR3 protein: CASSQRLAGKNTGELFF. The CDR3 DNA sequence: TGCGCCAGCAGCCAACGACTAGCGGGGAAGAACACCGGGGAGCTGTTTTTT.

The chain links TRBV4-1 to TRBJ1-1; D is uncertain. Per the germline V gene, CDR1 is MGHRA and CDR2 is YSYEKL. V was shortened by 3 bases and J by 2 bases, with 10 bases between the two germline ends. The CDR3 loop spans 14 amino acids. The CDR3 region is CASSHGSVNTEAFF. CDR3 nucleotides: TGCGCCAGCAGCCACGGCAGCGTAAACACTGAAGCTTTCTTT.

Comment on this clone: At one boundary the junction diverges from the germline segment, which might be a read error. V gene TRBV7-9 combines with J gene TRBJ1-5, with D maybe TRBD1 (6 bases). The CDR3 sequence is 13 residues long. The germline gives CDR1 SEHNR, CDR2 FQNEAQ (reference sequence). CDR3 amino acids: CSSSLQGYQPQHF. CDR3 in DNA: TGTTCCAGCAGCTTACAGGGTTACCAGCCCCAGCATTTT.

The V and J genes are TRBV28 and TRBJ2-1; TRBD2 matches at 11 bases. The V gene's germline CDR1 is MDHEN and CDR2 SYDVKM. Germline trimming cut 5 bases from V and 4 bases from J; bases unmatched to any gene: 7. This CDR3 has 16 amino acids. The CDR3 DNA reads TGTGCCAGCAGTCTACTAGCGGGGGCCCCTTACAATGAGCAGTTCTTC. As protein: CASSLLAGAPYNEQFF.

This clone occurred a few times. The junction shows a germline mismatch at one end, possibly a read error. The chain is built from TRBV23-1 and TRBJ2-5; 7 nucleotides agree with TRBD1. TRBV23-1 is placed among ORFs of uncertain function. The CDR3 loop spans 13 amino acids. The CDR3 DNA reads TGCGCCAGCAGCCGACAGGGACAAGAAACCCAGTACTTC. It codes for CASSRQGQETQYF.

This clone was detected only once. Compared with germline, one end of the junction differs, possibly owing to a read error. The V call is TRBV7-7, the J call TRBJ2-1, with TRBD1 identical over 9 bases. Germline V gene sequence: CDR1 SSHAT, CDR2 FNYEAQ (reference sequence). The CDR3 runs to 13 residues. The CDR3 sequence: CASSLDRGNEQFF. The CDR3 DNA is TGTGCTAGCAGCTTGGACAGGGGCAATGAGCAGTTCTTC.

This sequence joins TRBV11-1 and TRBJ1-6; no reliable D call. The germline V gene encodes CDR1 SGHAT and CDR2 FQDESV (reference sequence). V was pared by 2 bases and J by 7 bases, with 18 bases between. The length of the CDR3 is 17 residues. The CDR3 DNA follows: TGTGCCAGCAGCTTACGTGGACTTGAGAGGGCCAATTCACCCCTCCACTTT. Translated, it gives CASSLRGLERANSPLHF.

The chain carries TRBV7-9 and TRBJ2-1, with D perhaps matching TRBD1 (6 bases). Germline V gene sequence: CDR1 SEHNR, CDR2 FQNEAQ (reference sequence). The CDR3 totals 15 residues. Trimming removed 5 bases from V and 2 bases from J, with 13 bases in between. For the CDR3, the DNA is TGTGCCAGCAGCCCCATGGGGGCGGCCTACAATGAGCAGTTCTTC. It encodes CASSPMGAAYNEQFF.

The chain has TRBV5-1 and TRBJ2-1; 12 bases agree with TRBD1. This CDR3 comprises 15 residues. CDR1 SGHRS and CDR2 YFSETQ come from the germline V gene. V trimming: 4 bases; J trimming: 7 bases; junction bases outside the gene matches: 6. The CDR3 protein is CASSAGTGGINEQFF. In nucleotides, the CDR3 is TGCGCCAGCAGCGCCGGGACAGGGGGCATAAATGAGCAGTTCTTC.

The chain has TRBV9 and TRBJ2-7, with 10 nucleotides matching TRBD1. The germline CDR1 and CDR2 sequences are SGDLS and YYNGEE. V gave up 0 bases and J gave up 1 base; unmatched junction bases: 4. The length of the CDR3 is 16 residues. In DNA form, the CDR3 reads TGTGCCAGCAGCGTAGATGGGACAGGGGTATCCTACGAGCAGTACTTC. Encoded protein: CASSVDGTGVSYEQYF.

The chain uses TRBV6-4 and TRBJ2-2; D is unclear. Trimming shortened V by 6 bases and J by 2 bases, and 13 bases separated the two germline ends. CDR1 is MRHNA and CDR2 is SNTAGT in the germline V gene. This CDR3 spans 15 amino acids. For the CDR3, the DNA is TGTGCCAGCAGCCAGAGCCACTATAACACCGGGGAGCTGTTTTTT. This sequence encodes CASSQSHYNTGELFF.

DNA of the CDR3: TGTGCCAGCACGAGCAATCAGCCCCAGCATTTT. It is translated as CASTSNQPQHF. The rearrangement joins TRBV28 to TRBJ1-5; no clear D. The CDR3 has 11 residues. CDR1 is MDHEN, CDR2 SYDVKM, per germline. The V end lost 7 bases, the J end lost 1 base, and 2 bases lay between the germline ends.

This chain joins TRBV5-1 and TRBJ2-7; weak D call: TRBD1 (6 bases). The germline V gene has CDR1 SGHRS and CDR2 YFSETQ. V dropped 4 bases and J dropped 3 bases, with 20 bases sitting between them. The CDR3 is made up of 16 amino acids. CDR3 sequence reads: CASSIDTGLVSYEQYF. In nucleotides, the CDR3 is TGCGCCAGCAGCATAGACACAGGGTTAGTGAGCTACGAGCAGTACTTC.

The chain employs TRBV27 and TRBJ2-3; 7 bases are a match to TRBD1. The CDR3 spans 19 residues. Germline V lookup: CDR1 MNHEY, CDR2 SMNVEV (reference sequence). The V gene end was trimmed by 2 bases and the J gene end by 2 bases; junction bases not matched to a gene: 16. The CDR3 here is CASSLRRTQGRFSTDTQYF. In nucleotides, the CDR3 is TGTGCCAGCAGTTTAAGGAGGACACAGGGGCGGTTTTCCACAGATACGCAGTATTTT.

The CDR3 sequence is CASSSPGRNSPLHF. The CDR3 DNA follows: TGTGCCAGCAGTTCCCCAGGGAGGAATTCACCCCTCCACTTT. The chain uses TRBV28 and TRBJ1-6, with D perhaps matching TRBD1 (5 bases). CDR1 is MDHEN, CDR2 SYDVKM, per germline. The CDR3 is made up of 14 amino acids. V shed 4 bases and J shed 7 bases, with 11 bases lying between them.

The chain uses TRBV27 and TRBJ2-5; possible D gene TRBD2, 5 bases. The CDR3 is made up of 13 amino acids. V lost 4 bases and J 0 bases, leaving 6 bases between the germline ends. CDR1 and CDR2 from the germline V gene are MNHEY and SMNVEV (reference sequence). The CDR3 is CASSSGYQETQYF. The DNA of the CDR3 is TGTGCCAGCAGTTCGGGGTACCAAGAGACCCAGTACTTC.

J is TRBJ2-2 and V is TRBV5-1; 14 bases are a match to TRBD2. CDR1 is SGHRS and CDR2 is YFSETQ in the germline V gene. This CDR3 region has 18 residues. Trimming at V came to 3 bases and at J to 3 bases, leaving 7 bases not matched to a gene. In DNA, the CDR3 is TGCGCCAGCAGCTGGGGACTAGCGGGGGTGTTCGACACCGGGGAGCTGTTTTTT. Residues: CASSWGLAGVFDTGELFF.

V is TRBV4-1 and J is TRBJ1-4, with TRBD1 identical over 8 bases. There are 16 residues in the CDR3. The germline gives CDR1 MGHRA, CDR2 YSYEKL. Trimming at V came to 4 bases and at J to 4 bases, leaving 8 bases not matched to a gene. CDR3: CASSPLGDRINEKLFF. Written as DNA, the CDR3 is TGCGCCAGCAGCCCGCTCGGGGACAGGATTAATGAAAAACTGTTTTTT.

V and J are TRBV30 and TRBJ1-5; 11 positions match TRBD1. CDR1 GTSNPN and CDR2 SVGIG come from the germline V gene (reference sequence). Trimming took 4 bases from V and 6 from J; bases not matched to a gene: 8. The CDR3 runs 15 residues. CDR3 nucleotide sequence: TGTGCCTGGACTCCTGGACAGGGGGCGGTTCAGCCCCAGCATTTT. This encodes CAWTPGQGAVQPQHF.

J is TRBJ2-7 and V is TRBV7-9, with D unclear. There are 12 residues in the CDR3. Between the trimmed V and J ends, which lost 6 bases and 0 bases, there was a span of 6 bases. Germline CDR1 reads SEHNR; CDR2 reads FQNEAQ (reference sequence). The CDR3 region is CASSPSSYEQYF. The CDR3 DNA is TGTGCCAGCAGTCCCAGCTCCTACGAGCAGTACTTC.

This sequence joins TRBV27 and TRBJ2-7, with D possibly matching TRBD2 (6 bases). Trimming cost V 5 bases and J 5 bases, with 13 bases left between them. The length of the CDR3 is 13 residues. Germline V gene data show CDR1 as MNHEY and CDR2 as SMNVEV (reference sequence). The CDR3 DNA follows: TGTGCCAGCAGTCCCAGGGAGGCCCACGAGCAGTACTTC. Translation: CASSPREAHEQYF.